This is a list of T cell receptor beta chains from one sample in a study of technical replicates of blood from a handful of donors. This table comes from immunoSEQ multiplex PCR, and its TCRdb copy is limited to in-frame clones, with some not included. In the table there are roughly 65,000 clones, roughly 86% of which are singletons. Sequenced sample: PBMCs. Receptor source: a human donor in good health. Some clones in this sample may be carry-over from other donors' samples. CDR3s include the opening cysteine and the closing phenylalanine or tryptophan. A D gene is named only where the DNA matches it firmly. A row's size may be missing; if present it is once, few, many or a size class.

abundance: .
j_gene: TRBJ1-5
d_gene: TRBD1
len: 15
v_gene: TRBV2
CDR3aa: CASSGDRGGYQPQHF

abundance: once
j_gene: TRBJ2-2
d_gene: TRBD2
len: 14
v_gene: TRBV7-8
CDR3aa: CASKRELVTGELFF

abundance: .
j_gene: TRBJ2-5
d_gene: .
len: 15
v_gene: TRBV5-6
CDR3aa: CASSSWGSAPETQYF

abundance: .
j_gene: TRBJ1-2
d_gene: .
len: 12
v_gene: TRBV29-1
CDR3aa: CSHEAPDYGYTF

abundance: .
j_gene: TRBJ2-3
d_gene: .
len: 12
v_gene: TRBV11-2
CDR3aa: CASSLTGDTQYF

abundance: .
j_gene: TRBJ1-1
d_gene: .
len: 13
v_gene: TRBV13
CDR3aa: CASSPGSTHEAFF

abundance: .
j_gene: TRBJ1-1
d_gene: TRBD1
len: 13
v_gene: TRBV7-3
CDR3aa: CASRGGANTEAFF

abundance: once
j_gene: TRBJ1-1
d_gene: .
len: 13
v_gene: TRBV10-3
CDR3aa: CAISLTGNTEAFF

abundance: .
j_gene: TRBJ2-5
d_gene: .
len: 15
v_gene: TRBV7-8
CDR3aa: CASSLDSLPDETQYF

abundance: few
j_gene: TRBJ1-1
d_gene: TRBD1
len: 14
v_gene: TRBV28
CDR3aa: CASSPLGQGNEAFF

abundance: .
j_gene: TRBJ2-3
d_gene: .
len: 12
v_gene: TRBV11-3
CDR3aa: CASSPHPGTQYF

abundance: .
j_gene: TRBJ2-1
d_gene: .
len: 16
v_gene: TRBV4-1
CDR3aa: CASSQPPWTDYNEQFF

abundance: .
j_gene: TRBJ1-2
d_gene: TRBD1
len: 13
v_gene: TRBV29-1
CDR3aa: CSVRGGQEDGYTF